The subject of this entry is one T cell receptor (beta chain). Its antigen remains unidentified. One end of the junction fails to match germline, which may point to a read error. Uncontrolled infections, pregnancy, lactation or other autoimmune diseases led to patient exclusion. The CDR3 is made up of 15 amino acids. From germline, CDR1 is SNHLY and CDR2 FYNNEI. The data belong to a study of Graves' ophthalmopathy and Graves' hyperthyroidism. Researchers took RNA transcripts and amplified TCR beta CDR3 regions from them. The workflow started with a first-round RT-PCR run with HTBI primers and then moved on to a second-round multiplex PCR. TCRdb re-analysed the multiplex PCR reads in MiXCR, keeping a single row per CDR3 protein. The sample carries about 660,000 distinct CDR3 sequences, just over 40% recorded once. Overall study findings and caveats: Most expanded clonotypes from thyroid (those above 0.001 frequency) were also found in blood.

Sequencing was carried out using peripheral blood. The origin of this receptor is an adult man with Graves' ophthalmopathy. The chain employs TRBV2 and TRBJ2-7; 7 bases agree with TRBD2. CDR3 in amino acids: CATSDRRAGSYEQYF. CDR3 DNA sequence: TGTGCCACCAGTGATCGCAGAGCGGGGTCCTACGAGCAGTACTTC.